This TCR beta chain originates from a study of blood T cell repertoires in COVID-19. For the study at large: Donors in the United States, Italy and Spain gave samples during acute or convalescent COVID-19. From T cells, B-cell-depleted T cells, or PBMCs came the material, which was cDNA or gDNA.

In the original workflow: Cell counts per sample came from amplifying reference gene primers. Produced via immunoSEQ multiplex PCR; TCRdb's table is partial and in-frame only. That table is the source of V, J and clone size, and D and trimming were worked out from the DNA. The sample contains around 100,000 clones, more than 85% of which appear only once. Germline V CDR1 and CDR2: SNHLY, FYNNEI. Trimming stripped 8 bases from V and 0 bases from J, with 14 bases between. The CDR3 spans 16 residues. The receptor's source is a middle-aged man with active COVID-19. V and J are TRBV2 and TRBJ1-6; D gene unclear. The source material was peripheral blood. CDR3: CASVRESSSYNSPLHF. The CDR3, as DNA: TGTGCCAGCGTGAGGGAGTCGAGCTCCTATAATTCACCCCTCCACTTT.